Below are 31 T cell receptor beta chains sequenced from a single sample in a study of blood T cell repertoires in COVID-19. This table comes from immunoSEQ multiplex PCR, and its TCRdb copy is limited to in-frame clones, with some not included. There are about 200,000 clones in the sample; 70% to 90% occur only once, and roughly a tenth lies in the top ten. The sample consisted of peripheral blood. The receptors stem from a woman of 80 years or more with acute or convalescent COVID-19.

The V and J genes are TRBV5-5 and TRBJ1-6; D unclear. This CDR3 is built from 14 residues. Germline assignment: CDR1 SGHKS and CDR2 YYEKEE (reference sequence). The V end was cut by 1 base, the J end by 7 bases, with 9 bases between. The CDR3 DNA sequence: TGTGCCAGCAGCTTGTGGGCAGAGAATTCACCCCTCCACTTT. Translation gives CASSLWAENSPLHF.

This chain joins TRBV13 and TRBJ1-5; 9 bases align to TRBD1. The CDR3 extends over 15 amino acids. The junction had 12 bases not matched to a gene; V was cut back by 6 bases and J by 9 bases. Germline loops: CDR1 PRHDT, CDR2 FYEKMQ (reference sequence). The CDR3 is CASSSPDRGQRPQHF. Here the CDR3 DNA reads TGTGCCAGCAGTTCCCCGGACAGGGGCCAAAGGCCCCAGCATTTT.

J is TRBJ1-1 and V is TRBV3-1 (or the pseudogene TRBV3-2); 11 positions agree with TRBD1. The CDR3 extends over 14 amino acids. The germline gives CDR1 LGHDT, CDR2 YNNKEL (reference sequence). With V trimmed by 4 bases and J by 6 bases, 4 bases remained unmatched. CDR3 DNA sequence: TGTGCCAGCAGCCCCGGGACAGGGGGACCTGAAGCTTTCTTT. Its translation is CASSPGTGGPEAFF.

V is TRBV6-2 or TRBV6-3 and J is TRBJ2-1; 8 bases align to TRBD2. V lost 4 bases and J lost 2; bases outside the gene matches: 1. There are 14 residues in the CDR3. Germline CDR1 reads MNHEY; CDR2 reads SVGEGT. CDR3 region: CASSLAGPYNEQFF. The CDR3 bases are TGTGCCAGCAGTTTAGCGGGGCCCTACAATGAGCAGTTCTTC.

The rearrangement links TRBV19 to TRBJ2-7; the match to TRBD2 covers 10 bases. Per the germline V gene, CDR1 is LNHDA and CDR2 is SQIVND (reference sequence). This CDR3 contains 15 residues. Trimming at V came to 6 bases and at J to 7 bases, leaving 12 bases not matched to a gene. The CDR3 DNA sequence: TGTGCCAGTAGACAACCCGGACTAGCGGCGGGGGAGCAGTACTTC. Amino acids: CASRQPGLAAGEQYF.

V is TRBV19 and J is TRBJ2-3; D perhaps matches TRBD2 (6 bases). Germline V gene sequence: CDR1 LNHDA, CDR2 SQIVND (reference sequence). There are 14 residues in the CDR3. With 1 base removed from V and 4 bases from J, the gap between germline ends came to 9 bases. The CDR3 is CASSIATGADTQYF. CDR3 sequence (DNA): TGTGCCAGTAGTATAGCTACGGGGGCAGATACGCAGTATTTT. Drawing the rest from reference TRBV19 and TRBJ2-3, the complete variable domain is DGGITQSPKYLFRKEGQNVTLSCEQNLNHDAMYWYRQDPGQGLRLIYYSQIVNDFQKGDIAEGYSVSREKKESFPLTVTSAQKNPTAFYLCASSIATGADTQYFGPGTRLTVL.

The chain carries TRBV12-3 or TRBV12-4 and TRBJ1-2; 7 nucleotides match TRBD1. V lost 5 bases and J lost 4; bases outside the gene matches: 4. This CDR3 is built from 13 residues. This CDR3 is CASSIGTVYGYTF. CDR3 sequence (DNA): TGTGCCAGCAGTATTGGGACAGTCTATGGCTACACCTTC.

The rearrangement joins TRBV6-2 or TRBV6-3 to TRBJ1-5, with a tentative D call TRBD1 (5 bases). Germline-derived CDR1 and CDR2 are MNHEY and SVGEGT. This CDR3 comprises 15 residues. The V gene lost 4 bases and the J gene lost 0 bases, with 10 bases spanning the gap. CDR3 region: CASSSGRFSNQPQHF. The CDR3 DNA follows: TGTGCCAGCAGTTCAGGGAGGTTTAGCAATCAGCCCCAGCATTTT.

The chain recombines TRBV10-3 with TRBJ2-1, with D maybe TRBD2 (7 bases). Germline lookup yields CDR1 ENHRY and CDR2 SYGVKD. V was trimmed by 10 bases and J by 6 bases, leaving 22 bases between them. The CDR3 covers 15 residues. DNA of the CDR3: TGTGCCACAACACGGGGGCTAGCGGACTTCAATGAGCAGTTCTTC. Encoded protein: CATTRGLADFNEQFF.

The chain is built from TRBV6-1 and TRBJ1-5; D remains unclear. Trimming took off 5 bases at V and 1 base at J, with 6 bases between the two ends. CDR1 is MNHNS, CDR2 SASEGT, per germline. This CDR3 has 13 amino acids. CDR3 loop: CASSWESNQPQHF. In DNA form, the CDR3 reads TGTGCCAGCAGTTGGGAGAGCAATCAGCCCCAGCATTTT.

This chain uses TRBV29-1 with TRBJ2-7; possible D gene TRBD2, 5 bases. Trimming left V 2 bases short and J 3 bases short, with 11 bases between. CDR1 is SQVTM and CDR2 is ANQGSEA in the germline V gene. The CDR3 loop spans 13 amino acids. The CDR3 DNA sequence: TGCAGCGTTGAATTGGGTGGGAGCTACGAGCAGTACTTC. It is translated as CSVELGGSYEQYF.

This clone was picked up many times. The chain employs TRBV14 and TRBJ2-3, with D uncertain. Trimming removed 0 bases at V and 8 bases at J, with 6 bases between. Germline V gives CDR1 SGHDN, CDR2 FVKESK. The CDR3 runs 12 residues. CDR3 sequence: CASSQDTGTQYF. CDR3 coding DNA: TGTGCCAGCAGCCAAGATACGGGTACGCAGTATTTT.

This clone was seen only once. The chain carries TRBV7-3 and TRBJ2-1; no clear D. CDR3 length: 14 amino acids. Trimming took 2 bases from V and 0 from J, leaving 5 bases between them. Germline CDR1 reads SGHTA; CDR2 reads FQGTGA. The CDR3 loop is CASSLDSSYNEQFF. The DNA for the CDR3 is TGTGCCAGCAGCTTAGATAGCTCCTACAATGAGCAGTTCTTC.

The J gene is TRBJ2-1, the V gene TRBV30; D call uncertain. Trimming pared 0 bases from V and 8 bases from J, leaving 5 bases between. The CDR3 is 11 amino acids. The germline V gene encodes CDR1 GTSNPN and CDR2 SVGIG (reference sequence). The chain's CDR3 is CAWSVRYEQFF. CDR3 bases: TGTGCCTGGAGTGTACGGTATGAGCAGTTCTTC.

The chain is built from TRBV5-8 and TRBJ1-2, with D perhaps matching TRBD1 (6 bases). CDR3 length: 13 residues. Trimming removed 6 bases at V and 3 bases at J, with 12 bases between. CDR1 is SGHTS and CDR2 is YDEGEE in the germline V gene. In DNA form, the CDR3 reads TGTGCCAGCACGGCTGGGGGCCACTATGGCTACACCTTC. Its translation is CASTAGGHYGYTF. Looking up the rest from reference TRBV5-8 and TRBJ1-2 gives the full variable domain: EAGVTQSPTHLIKTRGQQATLRCSPISGHTSVYWYQQALGLGLQFLLWYDEGEERNRGNFPPRFSGRQFPNYSSELNVNALELEDSALYLCASTAGGHYGYTFGSGTRLTVV.

The V gene is TRBV5-1, the J gene TRBJ2-1; 8 bases line up with TRBD2. Trimming removed 0 bases from V and 9 bases from J; junction bases left unmatched: 11. Germline CDR1 SGHRS, CDR2 YFSETQ. The CDR3 is made up of 16 amino acids. The CDR3 is CASSLEGTRQGSEQFF. CDR3 in DNA: TGCGCCAGCAGCTTGGAGGGGACTAGACAAGGCAGTGAGCAGTTCTTC.

This chain links TRBV2 with TRBJ1-4; D is possibly TRBD1 (6 bases). V lost 10 bases and J 0 bases, leaving 18 bases between the germline ends. Looked up from germline, CDR1 is SNHLY and CDR2 is FYNNEI. CDR3 length: 16 residues. CDR3 protein: CATTQQGAATNEKLFF. The CDR3 coding sequence is TGTGCCACCACCCAACAGGGCGCAGCAACTAATGAAAAACTGTTTTTT. The whole variable domain, remainder taken from reference TRBV2 and TRBJ1-4, is EPEVTQTPSHQVTQMGQEVILRCVPISNHLYFYWYRQILGQKVEFLVSFYNNEISEKSEIFDDQFSVERPDGSNFTLKIRSTKLEDSAMYFCATTQQGAATNEKLFFGSGTQLSVL.

This chain connects TRBV6-4 to TRBJ1-6, with D unclear. Germline assignment: CDR1 MRHNA and CDR2 SNTAGT. The ends were cut back, 3 bases at V and 9 bases at J, with 6 bases in the middle. This CDR3 comprises 12 residues. The CDR3 loop is CASSEPGSPLHF. The CDR3 DNA follows: TGTGCCAGCAGTGAGCCAGGTTCACCCCTCCACTTT.

The J gene is TRBJ2-5, the V gene TRBV7-6; 9 nucleotides match TRBD1. Germline V gene lookup returns CDR1 SGHVS and CDR2 FNYEAQ. V lost 5 bases to trimming and J lost 1 base; unmatched junction nucleotides: 11. This CDR3 has 17 residues. CDR3 sequence reads: CASSQKLDRGIQETQYF. The CDR3 coding sequence is TGTGCCAGCAGCCAAAAACTTGACAGGGGGATCCAAGAGACCCAGTACTTC.

J is TRBJ1-1 and V is TRBV28, with TRBD1 matching 9 bases. CDR1 MDHEN and CDR2 SYDVKM come from the germline V gene. The CDR3 has 15 amino acids. The V and J ends lost 0 bases and 10 bases, in that order; junction bases with no gene match: 9. Here the CDR3 DNA reads TGTGCCAGCAGTTTATGGGACAGGGGACGGGGGGGAGCTTTCTTT. As protein: CASSLWDRGRGGAFF.

The J gene is TRBJ2-5, the V gene TRBV5-8, with TRBD2 identical over 9 bases. The CDR3 loop spans 15 amino acids. V was clipped by 3 bases and J by 1 base; unmatched bases: 4. Germline V gene sequence: CDR1 SGHTS, CDR2 YDEGEE. Here the CDR3 DNA reads TGTGCCAGCAGCTGGGGAGCGGGGGGCCAAGAGACCCAGTACTTC. This gives the protein CASSWGAGGQETQYF.

The genes are TRBV12-5 and TRBJ2-5; D uncertain. The V and J ends lost 4 bases and 4 bases respectively, with 16 bases between them. The germline gives CDR1 LGHNT, CDR2 FRNRAP. CDR3 size: 15 residues. This CDR3 reads CASGSRLRGGETQYF. The CDR3 nucleotides read TGTGCTAGTGGTTCCCGCCTGCGAGGCGGAGAGACCCAGTACTTC.

V usage is TRBV15 and J usage is TRBJ1-2; 7 bases fit TRBD1. This CDR3 has 14 residues. Germline values: CDR1 LNHNV, CDR2 YYDKDF (reference sequence). The trim removed 6 bases at V and 0 bases at J, leaving 4 bases unmatched. CDR3 residues: CATRKQGSNYGYTF. The CDR3 nucleotides read TGTGCCACCAGGAAACAGGGGTCTAACTATGGCTACACCTTC.

This sequence joins TRBV30 and TRBJ2-7, with D tentatively TRBD2 (5 bases). The CDR3 runs to 14 residues. With 2 bases removed from V and 2 bases from J, the gap between germline ends came to 13 bases. The germline CDR1 and CDR2 sequences are GTSNPN and SVGIG (reference sequence). CDR3 in amino acids: CAWSRGPLAYEQYF. CDR3 nucleotides: TGTGCCTGGAGTCGGGGTCCCCTGGCCTACGAGCAGTACTTC.

V gene TRBV5-1 combines with J gene TRBJ2-5; 10 bases match TRBD2. The CDR3 runs 15 residues. V lost 0 bases, J lost 3 bases, and 2 bases stayed unmatched. Germline loops: CDR1 SGHRS, CDR2 YFSETQ. CDR3 protein: CASSLGSGGEETQYF. CDR3 bases: TGCGCCAGCAGCTTGGGCAGCGGGGGGGAAGAGACCCAGTACTTC.

The J gene is TRBJ1-6, the V gene TRBV5-1, with TRBD1 identical over 10 bases. The germline gives CDR1 SGHRS, CDR2 YFSETQ. J gave up 4 bases and V 3 bases, and 4 bases lay outside the gene matches. The CDR3 contains 16 residues. CDR3 in amino acids: CASSWGDRGYNSPLHF. The CDR3 DNA reads TGCGCCAGCAGCTGGGGGGACAGGGGTTATAATTCACCCCTCCACTTT.

This sequence joins TRBV10-3 and TRBJ1-5, with D uncertain. Germline V CDR1 and CDR2: ENHRY, SYGVKD. This CDR3 contains 14 residues. Deletions cut 2 bases from V and 1 base from J, with 6 bases between. The DNA of the CDR3 is TGTGCCATCAGTGAGGGCAGAAGCAATCAGCCCCAGCATTTT. This translates into CAISEGRSNQPQHF.

This sequence joins TRBV11-2 and TRBJ2-5; D is unclear. The germline gives CDR1 SGHAT, CDR2 FQNNGV. The CDR3 contains 13 residues. Deletions cut 4 bases from V and 1 base from J, with 7 bases between. CDR3 DNA: TGTGCCAGCAGCTGGGCAGTCCAAGAGACCCAGTACTTC. It specifies CASSWAVQETQYF.

This clone has more than one count but fewer than ten. This rearrangement joins TRBV15 to TRBJ2-5, with 13 bases identical to TRBD2. The CDR3 has 16 residues. Germline CDR1 is LNHNV and CDR2 is YYDKDF (reference sequence). The V and J ends lost 0 bases and 6 bases, in that order; junction bases with no gene match: 4. In DNA form, the CDR3 reads TGTGCCACCAGCAGAGATAGACTAGCGGGGGGAAAGACCCAGTACTTC. The encoded protein is CATSRDRLAGGKTQYF.

The V call is TRBV5-4, the J call TRBJ1-2, with 9 positions matching TRBD1. Per germline, CDR1 SGHNT and CDR2 YYREEE (reference sequence). CDR3 length: 15 residues. V lost 4 bases, J lost 4 bases, and 8 bases stayed unmatched. CDR3 coding DNA: TGTGCCAGCAGCCGGGGACAGGGTGATATCTATGGCTACACCTTC. Residues: CASSRGQGDIYGYTF.

The V and J genes are TRBV2 and TRBJ2-6; 7 nucleotides match TRBD1. Germline CDR1 is SNHLY and CDR2 is FYNNEI. V shed 6 bases, J shed 2 bases, and the junction held 4 bases outside the gene matches. The CDR3 extends over 15 amino acids. CDR3 coding DNA: TGTGCCAGCAGCGCCGACAGGGCTGGGGCCAACGTCCTGACTTTC. Its protein is CASSADRAGANVLTF. Using reference TRBV2 and TRBJ2-6 for the parts outside the CDR3, the full variable domain is EPEVTQTPSHQVTQMGQEVILRCVPISNHLYFYWYRQILGQKVEFLVSFYNNEISEKSEIFDDQFSVERPDGSNFTLKIRSTKLEDSAMYFCASSADRAGANVLTFGAGSRLTVL.